The 32 T cell receptor beta chains below were found in one sample sequenced in a study of T cell responses to AZD1222 COVID-19 vaccine. Repertoires were generated with immunoSEQ multiplex PCR, while TCRdb's copy carries only in-frame clones and drops some. This sample has 90,000 to 150,000 clones; approximately 90% occur once, and the top ten carry about 7.4%. Sample: peripheral blood, taken 28 days after the second AZD1222 dose. All receptors come from an adult who received the AZD1222 COVID-19 vaccine.

The chain carries TRBV25-1 and TRBJ2-7; no clear D gene. Trimming cost V 3 bases and J 0 bases, with 12 bases left between them. Germline V CDR1 and CDR2: MGHDK, SYGVNS. The CDR3 has 15 residues. Here the CDR3 reads CASSDRAASSYEQYF. In DNA form, the CDR3 reads TGTGCCAGCAGTGATAGGGCAGCGAGCTCCTACGAGCAGTACTTC.

The chain couples TRBV29-1 to TRBJ2-5, with D possibly being TRBD1 (6 bases). The CDR3 consists of 14 residues. From germline, CDR1 is SQVTM and CDR2 ANQGSEA. The V and J ends lost 6 bases and 3 bases respectively, with 17 bases between them. CDR3 residues: CSVLSGQLEETQYF. The CDR3 DNA follows: TGCAGCGTGCTATCGGGACAATTGGAAGAGACCCAGTACTTC.

V is TRBV6-5 and J is TRBJ1-5; D is unresolved. The CDR3 extends over 13 amino acids. Trimming took 6 bases from V and 4 from J, leaving 10 bases between them. Germline values: CDR1 MNHEY, CDR2 SVGAGI. CDR3 in amino acids: CASRAWVNQPQHF. The CDR3 bases are TGTGCCAGCAGGGCCTGGGTTAATCAGCCCCAGCATTTT.

This clone was seen just once. The chain recombines TRBV19 with TRBJ1-4, with D uncertain. The V gene lost 2 bases and the J gene lost 12 bases, with 10 bases spanning the gap. Germline V gives CDR1 LNHDA, CDR2 SQIVND (reference sequence). This CDR3 has 12 amino acids. Here the CDR3 DNA reads TGTGCCAGTAGTATAATAGAAAGGGAACTGTTTTTT. Protein: CASSIIERELFF.

This chain uses TRBV11-2 with TRBJ2-3, with D possibly TRBD2 on 5 matching bases. CDR3 length: 19 residues. The germline CDR1 and CDR2 sequences are SGHAT and FQNNGV. V lost 1 base and J 0 bases, leaving 20 bases between the germline ends. The CDR3 region is CASSLGFGRAVTSTDTQYF. As DNA, the CDR3 is TGTGCCAGCAGCTTAGGATTTGGGCGGGCAGTTACTAGCACAGATACGCAGTATTTT.

This clone appeared once. The chain couples TRBV6-5 to TRBJ1-1, with 9 bases that match TRBD1. The CDR3 runs 15 residues. CDR1 MNHEY and CDR2 SVGAGI come from the germline V gene. V gave up 2 bases and J gave up 4 bases; unmatched junction bases: 5. In DNA form, the CDR3 reads TGTGCCAGCAGTTACAGAGGGACAGGGAGCACTGAAGCTTTCTTT. Its translation is CASSYRGTGSTEAFF.

This chain joins TRBV29-1 and TRBJ2-3, with a possible D match to TRBD1 (6 bases). Trimming left V 3 bases short and J 5 bases short, with 9 bases between. Germline V lookup: CDR1 SQVTM, CDR2 ANQGSEA. The CDR3 length is 12 residues. The CDR3 spells CSVDQQGDTQYF. The CDR3 nucleotides read TGCAGCGTTGATCAACAGGGAGATACGCAGTATTTT.

CDR3 in amino acids: CASSLVKVTEAFF. The CDR3 DNA follows: TGTGCCAGCAGCTTAGTAAAGGTGACTGAAGCTTTCTTT. The chain recombines TRBV7-2 with TRBJ1-1, with D unresolved. The germline CDR1 and CDR2 sequences are SGHTA and FQGNSA. This CDR3 has 13 amino acids. Trimming cost V 1 base and J 5 bases, with 8 bases left between them.

The genes are TRBV5-1 and TRBJ1-2; tentatively, D is TRBD1 (5 bases). This CDR3 has 14 residues. Germline V gene data show CDR1 as SGHRS and CDR2 as YFSETQ. Trimming removed 4 bases from V and 2 bases from J, with 12 bases in between. DNA of the CDR3: TGCGCCAGCAGCCCTGGGACGGGGAACTATGGCTACACCTTC. Translated, it gives CASSPGTGNYGYTF. The full variable domain, rest sourced from reference TRBV5-1 and TRBJ1-2, is KAGVTQTPRYLIKTRGQQVTLSCSPISGHRSVSWYQQTPGQGLQFLFEYFSETQRNKGNFPGRFSGRQFSNSRSEMNVSTLELGDSALYLCASSPGTGNYGYTFGSGTRLTVV.

The genes are TRBV13 and TRBJ1-5, with TRBD1 identical over 8 bases. This CDR3 is built from 18 residues. Looked up from germline, CDR1 is PRHDT and CDR2 is FYEKMQ (reference sequence). Unmatched junction bases numbered 11, after V lost 2 bases and J lost 2 bases. The CDR3 spells CASSLFMAGGDGNQPQHF. CDR3 DNA sequence: TGTGCCAGCAGCTTATTCATGGCAGGGGGCGATGGCAATCAGCCCCAGCATTTT.

V usage is TRBV30 and J usage is TRBJ1-3; TRBD1 might be the D (6 bases). Germline CDR1 and CDR2: GTSNPN and SVGIG (reference sequence). Trimming shortened V by 5 bases and J by 0 bases, and 14 bases separated the two germline ends. The CDR3 length is 15 residues. The CDR3 region is CAWGLTGHSGNTIYF. In DNA form, the CDR3 reads TGTGCCTGGGGCCTCACAGGGCACTCTGGAAACACCATATATTTT.

The rearrangement links TRBV19 to TRBJ2-7; 7 nucleotides agree with TRBD1. The CDR3 length is 15 residues. Germline values: CDR1 LNHDA, CDR2 SQIVND (reference sequence). J was trimmed by 5 bases and V by 7 bases; bases with no gene match: 14. CDR3 nucleotide sequence: TGTGCCAGTACTCGTACCGGGACAGCCTTTCACGAGCAGTACTTC. Its translation: CASTRTGTAFHEQYF.

This clone was detected a few times. The rearrangement links TRBV7-2 to TRBJ2-7, with 10 bases matching TRBD1. With 6 bases clipped from V and 6 bases from J, the junction kept 8 bases outside the gene matches. In germline, CDR1 is SGHTA, CDR2 FQGNSA. The CDR3 runs to 14 residues. The CDR3 nucleotides read TGTGCCAGCAGTAGACAGGGGGCCCTTGGCGAGCAGTACTTC. Translated: CASSRQGALGEQYF. Full variable domain (rest looked up from reference TRBV7-2 and TRBJ2-7): GAGVSQSPSNKVTEKGKDVELRCDPISGHTALYWYRQSLGQGLEFLIYFQGNSAPDKSGLPSDRFSAERTGGSVSTLTIQRTQQEDSAVYLCASSRQGALGEQYFGPGTRLTVT.

V usage is TRBV13 and J usage is TRBJ1-2, with D unclear. Germline V gives CDR1 PRHDT, CDR2 FYEKMQ (reference sequence). Trimming cost V 5 bases and J 0 bases, with 7 bases left between them. CDR3 size: 13 residues. The chain's CDR3 is CASSPRANYGYTF. The CDR3 DNA sequence: TGTGCCAGCAGCCCGAGAGCTAACTATGGCTACACCTTC. The whole variable domain, remainder taken from reference TRBV13 and TRBJ1-2, is AAGVIQSPRHLIKEKRETATLKCYPIPRHDTVYWYQQGPGQDPQFLISFYEKMQSDKGSIPDRFSAQQFSDYHSELNMSSLELGDSALYFCASSPRANYGYTFGSGTRLTVV.

The CDR3 sequence is CASSLELSGAAEQYF. The CDR3 bases are TGTGCCAGCAGTTTAGAGCTTAGCGGGGCGGCCGAGCAGTACTTC. The J gene is TRBJ2-7, the V gene TRBV28; TRBD2 matches at 8 bases. Germline CDR1 reads MDHEN; CDR2 reads SYDVKM. The CDR3 runs to 15 residues. V was pared by 2 bases and J by 6 bases, with 9 bases of the junction left unmatched. Variable domain in full (rest from reference TRBV28 and TRBJ2-7): DVKVTQSSRYLVKRTGEKVFLECVQDMDHENMFWYRQDPGLGLRLIYFSYDVKMKEKGDIPEGYSVSREKKERFSLILESASTNQTSMYLCASSLELSGAAEQYFGPGTRLTVT.

Of note for this clone: Relative to the germline gene, one junction end is altered; a read error may explain this. The V gene is TRBV7-2, the J gene TRBJ1-2, with 9 bases matching TRBD1. CDR3 length: 17 amino acids. Germline-derived CDR1 and CDR2 are SGHTA and FQGNSA. The CDR3 nucleotides are TGTGCCAGCGGCTTATCCTCTTTCGGGACAGGGAACGATGGCTACACCTTC. Translated, it gives CASGLSSFGTGNDGYTF.

The chain couples TRBV2 to TRBJ1-1; no reliable D call. This CDR3 region has 16 residues. CDR1 SNHLY and CDR2 FYNNEI come from the germline V gene. Deletions cut 1 base from V and 1 base from J, with 13 bases between. This CDR3 is CASSEGPGIGNTEAFF. CDR3 coding DNA: TGTGCCAGCAGTGAAGGGCCAGGTATCGGGAACACTGAAGCTTTCTTT.

The chain joins TRBV4-2 to TRBJ2-2; TRBD2 matches 8 bases. This CDR3 spans 17 amino acids. Looked up from germline, CDR1 is LGHNA and CDR2 is YNFKEQ. V dropped 1 base and J dropped 4; count of bases not matched to a gene: 8. CDR3 coding DNA: TGTGCCAGCAGCCAAGTTCCGGGACTAGTACCCACCGGGGAGCTGTTTTTT. Protein: CASSQVPGLVPTGELFF.

The rearrangement joins TRBV6-1 to TRBJ2-3; 8 bases map to TRBD2. Germline lookup yields CDR1 MNHNS and CDR2 SASEGT. This CDR3 comprises 16 residues. After removal of 2 bases from V and 4 bases from J, the junction contained 8 bases not matched to a gene. The CDR3: CASSEWREEGADTQYF. DNA of the CDR3: TGTGCCAGCAGTGAATGGCGGGAGGAGGGGGCAGATACGCAGTATTTT.

The chain joins TRBV9 to TRBJ2-3, with 7 bases fitting TRBD1. The CDR3 totals 16 residues. V was pared by 4 bases and J by 2 bases, with 10 bases of the junction left unmatched. Looked up from germline, CDR1 is SGDLS and CDR2 is YYNGEE. The CDR3 DNA reads TGTGCCAGCAGCACTCAGGGGGTTGGGTACACAGATACGCAGTATTTT. Its protein product is CASSTQGVGYTDTQYF.

This chain links TRBV13 with TRBJ2-1, with 10 nucleotides matching TRBD1. Trimming at V came to 5 bases and at J to 3 bases, leaving 4 bases not matched to a gene. Germline lookup yields CDR1 PRHDT and CDR2 FYEKMQ (reference sequence). The CDR3 sequence is 15 residues long. CDR3 loop: CASSPGTGDYNEQFF. The CDR3 bases are TGTGCCAGCAGCCCCGGGACAGGGGACTACAATGAGCAGTTCTTC.

The chain has TRBV6-5 and TRBJ1-5; D gene unclear. Trimming took off 5 bases at V and 0 bases at J, with 11 bases between the two ends. Germline V gene sequence: CDR1 MNHEY, CDR2 SVGAGI. The CDR3 extends over 15 amino acids. The CDR3 reads CASSPSDGSNQPQHF. Written as DNA, the CDR3 is TGTGCCAGCAGTCCCTCCGACGGTAGCAATCAGCCCCAGCATTTT.

The rearrangement uses TRBV11-2 and TRBJ2-7; D assignment may be TRBD1 or TRBD2 (6 bases each). In germline, CDR1 is SGHAT, CDR2 FQNNGV. Deletions cut 5 bases from V and 4 bases from J, with 15 bases between. The CDR3 has 14 amino acids. The CDR3 DNA is TGTGCCAGCAGCAAGAACGGGGGCACTTACGAGCAGTACTTC. Encoded protein: CASSKNGGTYEQYF. Looking up the rest from reference TRBV11-2 and TRBJ2-7 gives the full variable domain: EAGVAQSPRYKIIEKRQSVAFWCNPISGHATLYWYQQILGQGPKLLIQFQNNGVVDDSQLPKDRFSAERLKGVDSTLKIQPAKLEDSAVYLCASSKNGGTYEQYFGPGTRLTVT.

This chain connects TRBV7-9 to TRBJ2-7; tentatively, D is TRBD1 (6 bases). V was shortened by 1 base and J by 4 bases, with 20 bases between the two germline ends. Germline CDR1 and CDR2: SEHNR and FQNEAQ (reference sequence). The CDR3 is 17 residues long. CDR3 amino acids: CASSLGYVGAGTYEQYF. The CDR3 region has the DNA TGTGCCAGCAGCTTAGGGTACGTGGGGGCGGGTACGTACGAGCAGTACTTC. Looking up the rest from reference TRBV7-9 and TRBJ2-7 gives the full variable domain: DTGVSQNPRHKITKRGQNVTFRCDPISEHNRLYWYRQTLGQGPEFLTYFQNEAQLEKSRLLSDRFSAERPKGSFSTLEIQRTEQGDSAMYLCASSLGYVGAGTYEQYFGPGTRLTVT.

The chain has TRBV19 and TRBJ2-7; a possible D gene is TRBD1 (7 bases). The CDR3 is 14 amino acids. The germline V gene has CDR1 LNHDA and CDR2 SQIVND (reference sequence). Trimming pared 1 base from V and 6 bases from J, leaving 13 bases between. CDR3 DNA: TGTGCCAGTAGTATAGGACAGGGAGGCGGCGAGCAGTACTTC. This encodes CASSIGQGGGEQYF.

The CDR3 reads CAISGAGNPYGYTF. The CDR3 region has the DNA TGTGCCATCAGTGGAGCAGGGAACCCATATGGCTACACCTTC. The V and J genes are TRBV10-3 and TRBJ1-2, with TRBD1 as a possible D gene (5 bases). Trimming shortened V by 4 bases and J by 5 bases, and 14 bases separated the two germline ends. Germline V gene sequence: CDR1 ENHRY, CDR2 SYGVKD. The CDR3 runs 14 residues.

The CDR3, as DNA: TGTGCCAGCGGGGGACACCTACACACTGAGCAGTTCTTC. Its translation is CASGGHLHTEQFF. This chain uses TRBV5-6 with TRBJ2-1; perhaps TRBD1 as D (6 bases). The CDR3 runs to 13 residues. The germline V gene encodes CDR1 SGHDT and CDR2 YYEEEE. V lost 7 bases to trimming and J lost 9 bases, with 17 bases between them. The whole variable domain, filled in from reference TRBV5-6 and TRBJ2-1, reads DAGVTQSPTHLIKTRGQQVTLRCSPKSGHDTVSWYQQALGQGPQFIFQYYEEEERQRGNFPDRFSGHQFPNYSSELNVNALLLGDSALYLCASGGHLHTEQFFGPGTRLTVL.

J is TRBJ2-7 and V is TRBV15, with 8 bases fitting TRBD2. V lost 4 bases, J lost 1 base, and 6 bases stayed unmatched. The CDR3 runs to 15 residues. Germline V CDR1 and CDR2: LNHNV, YYDKDF (reference sequence). DNA of the CDR3: TGTGCCACCAGCACATTTGCGGGGGGATCCTACGAGCAGTACTTC. This translates into CATSTFAGGSYEQYF.

This chain links TRBV2 with TRBJ2-1; D might be TRBD2 (6 bases). V was trimmed by 8 bases and J by 8 bases, leaving 19 bases between them. Germline lookup yields CDR1 SNHLY and CDR2 FYNNEI. The CDR3 length is 14 residues. The CDR3 loop reads CASHRDGGLYEQFF. CDR3 DNA: TGTGCCAGCCACCGGGACGGGGGTCTCTATGAGCAGTTCTTC. Full variable domain (remainder filled in from reference TRBV2 and TRBJ2-1): EPEVTQTPSHQVTQMGQEVILRCVPISNHLYFYWYRQILGQKVEFLVSFYNNEISEKSEIFDDQFSVERPDGSNFTLKIRSTKLEDSAMYFCASHRDGGLYEQFFGPGTRLTVL.

The V call is TRBV12-1, the J call TRBJ2-7; the DNA was not compared with TRBD2, the D call given in the table. TRBV12-1 represents a pseudogene. There are 16 residues in the CDR3. The CDR3 DNA is TGTGCCAGCAGCTTTGCGTTAAGCGTATCCTCCTACGAGCAGTACTTC. Translated: CASSFALSVSSYEQYF.

This rearrangement joins TRBV5-5 to TRBJ2-5, with D perhaps given as TRBD1 or TRBD2 (5 bases each). This CDR3 has 16 residues. Trimming removed 4 bases at V and 0 bases at J, with 16 bases between. Germline CDR1 is SGHKS and CDR2 is YYEKEE (reference sequence). The CDR3 DNA reads TGTGCCAGCAGCGGGGACGCGGCAGGGTACCAAGAGACCCAGTACTTC. It translates to CASSGDAAGYQETQYF.

The chain is built from TRBV10-2 and TRBJ1-5, with 9 bases matching TRBD1. V shed 2 bases and J 7 bases; nucleotides not matched to a gene: 6. CDR1 and CDR2 (germline): WSHSY, SAAADI. This CDR3 has 15 residues. The CDR3 region is CASSEGQGLGQPQHF. The CDR3 DNA is TGCGCCAGCAGTGAGGGACAGGGGTTGGGACAGCCCCAGCATTTT.